This is a list of T cell receptor beta chains from one sample in a study of radiotherapy plus CTLA-4 blockade in lung cancer. TCRdb's table, derived via immunoSEQ multiplex PCR, lists solely in-frame clones and lacks some. This repertoire shows about 68,000 clones, roughly 85% found once; its top ten account for roughly a tenth. This material consisted of peripheral blood, taken from a patient treated with radiotherapy plus ipilimumab. Source of these receptors: a human donor with non-small cell lung cancer who had a complete response to radiotherapy plus ipilimumab. CDR3s include the opening cysteine and the closing phenylalanine or tryptophan. Each record gives: D gene, J gene, V gene, clone size, CDR3 DNA, CDR3 protein. D genes are given only for firm matches. Some rows mark clone size as missing; the rest say once, few, many or name a class of expanded clone.

d_gene: TRBD1; j_gene: TRBJ2-7; v_gene: TRBV25-1; abundance: .; CDR3nt: TGTGCCAGGTCGACAGGGGGCGAGCAGTACTTC; CDR3aa: CARSTGGEQYF
d_gene: .; j_gene: TRBJ2-1; v_gene: TRBV7-2; abundance: .; CDR3nt: TGTGCCAGCAGCCCCGACTATACATACAATGAGCAGTTCTTC; CDR3aa: CASSPDYTYNEQFF
d_gene: TRBD2; j_gene: TRBJ2-5; v_gene: TRBV2; abundance: .; CDR3nt: TGTGCCAGCAGTGTGGGACTAGCGGGAGGAGAGACCCAGTACTTC; CDR3aa: CASSVGLAGGETQYF
d_gene: TRBD1; j_gene: TRBJ1-2; v_gene: TRBV7-9; abundance: .; CDR3nt: TGTGCCAGCAGACGCGGGACAGGGGATGGCTACACCTTC; CDR3aa: CASRRGTGDGYTF
d_gene: .; j_gene: TRBJ1-1; v_gene: TRBV5-1; abundance: once; CDR3nt: TGCGCCAGCAGCTTCAAGGGTGAGGGCACTGAAGCTTTCTTT; CDR3aa: CASSFKGEGTEAFF
d_gene: TRBD1; j_gene: TRBJ1-4; v_gene: TRBV5-8; abundance: few; CDR3nt: TGTGCCAGCAGCCGGGGGACAGTTTTTCAATTT; CDR3aa: CASSRGTVFQF
d_gene: TRBD1; j_gene: TRBJ2-4; v_gene: TRBV19; abundance: .; CDR3nt: TGTGCCAGTACCTACCTTACAGGACAGGCCATTTTCTTC; CDR3aa: CASTYLTGQAIFF
d_gene: TRBD1; j_gene: TRBJ2-5; v_gene: TRBV19; abundance: .; CDR3nt: TGTGCCAGTAGTATACCCGGGACAGGGGCTTGGGAGACCCAGTACTTC; CDR3aa: CASSIPGTGAWETQYF
d_gene: TRBD2; j_gene: TRBJ2-1; v_gene: TRBV10-3; abundance: .; CDR3nt: TGTGCCATCGGCGGGACTAGCGGGAGAGGGCCCCCCAATGAGCAGTTCTTC; CDR3aa: CAIGGTSGRGPPNEQFF
d_gene: .; j_gene: TRBJ2-1; v_gene: TRBV5-1; abundance: .; CDR3nt: TGCGCCAGCAGCTTGGCGGATCAGCAGTTCTTC; CDR3aa: CASSLADQQFF
d_gene: TRBD1; j_gene: TRBJ1-5; v_gene: TRBV29-1; abundance: .; CDR3nt: TGCAGCGTTGGGGACCACAGGGGAAACCAGCCCCAGCATTTT; CDR3aa: CSVGDHRGNQPQHF
d_gene: TRBD2; j_gene: TRBJ2-1; v_gene: TRBV11-2; abundance: .; CDR3nt: TGTGCCAGCAGCTTTTTTCCCCAGACTAGCGAGTACAATGAGCAGTTCTTC; CDR3aa: CASSFFPQTSEYNEQFF
d_gene: .; j_gene: TRBJ1-2; v_gene: TRBV18; abundance: few; CDR3nt: TGTGCCAGCTCACCCGGACCGAAGGATGGCTACACCTTC; CDR3aa: CASSPGPKDGYTF
d_gene: .; j_gene: TRBJ2-5; v_gene: TRBV5-4; abundance: .; CDR3nt: TGTGCCAGCAGCGAGGAGGTACAAGAGACCCAGTACTTC; CDR3aa: CASSEEVQETQYF
d_gene: TRBD2; j_gene: TRBJ2-2; v_gene: TRBV7-2; abundance: .; CDR3nt: TGTGCCAGCAGCTTGCGACTAGCGGGAAAGGGAACCGGGGAGCTGTTTTTT; CDR3aa: CASSLRLAGKGTGELFF
d_gene: .; j_gene: TRBJ1-1; v_gene: TRBV5-1; abundance: few; CDR3nt: TGCGCCAGCAGCGAACAGGGAAGGGGGGCTGAAGCTTTCTTT; CDR3aa: CASSEQGRGAEAFF
d_gene: .; j_gene: TRBJ1-1; v_gene: TRBV18; abundance: .; CDR3nt: TGTGCCAGCTCAGGACAGAGATACACTGAAGCTTTCTTT; CDR3aa: CASSGQRYTEAFF
d_gene: .; j_gene: TRBJ1-5; v_gene: TRBV7-9; abundance: .; CDR3nt: TGTGCCAGCAGGTCCGGGCTCCAGCCCCAGCATTTT; CDR3aa: CASRSGLQPQHF
d_gene: TRBD2; j_gene: TRBJ2-2; v_gene: TRBV19; abundance: once; CDR3nt: TGTGCCAGTAGGGGTGGCGGGCTAGCGGGGAACACCGGGGAGCTGTTTTTT; CDR3aa: CASRGGGLAGNTGELFF
d_gene: .; j_gene: TRBJ1-3; v_gene: TRBV30; abundance: .; CDR3nt: TGTGCCTGGAGTGTGGCCGGATCAGCTGGAAACACCATATATTTT; CDR3aa: CAWSVAGSAGNTIYF
d_gene: .; j_gene: TRBJ1-1; v_gene: TRBV6-5; abundance: .; CDR3nt: TGTGCCAGCAGTTACTCGTCCGAAGCTTTCTTT; CDR3aa: CASSYSSEAFF
d_gene: .; j_gene: TRBJ1-6; v_gene: TRBV4-1; abundance: .; CDR3nt: TGCGCCAGCAGCCAAGATATGGGGATAGATTCACCCCTCCACTTT; CDR3aa: CASSQDMGIDSPLHF
d_gene: .; j_gene: TRBJ2-3; v_gene: TRBV9; abundance: once; CDR3nt: TGTGCCAGCAGCGTTTACGAAGATACGCAGTATTTT; CDR3aa: CASSVYEDTQYF
d_gene: .; j_gene: TRBJ2-5; v_gene: TRBV13; abundance: .; CDR3nt: TGTGCCAGCAGCCCCCGAAAAATCGGCCTCGAAGGCACCCAGTACTTC; CDR3aa: CASSPRKIGLEGTQYF
d_gene: .; j_gene: TRBJ1-4; v_gene: TRBV9; abundance: .; CDR3nt: TGTGCCAGCAGCGTGGCCCCCGCTCAGGAAAAACTGTTTTTT; CDR3aa: CASSVAPAQEKLFF
d_gene: .; j_gene: TRBJ2-1; v_gene: TRBV7-8; abundance: .; CDR3nt: TGTGCCAGCAGCTTTTTGCAGGGGCGAGGGCCCTACAATGAGCAGTTCTTC; CDR3aa: CASSFLQGRGPYNEQFF
d_gene: .; j_gene: TRBJ1-4; v_gene: TRBV18; abundance: few; CDR3nt: TGTGCCAGCTCACCACCTGAGGGGAGTGAAAAACTGTTTTTT; CDR3aa: CASSPPEGSEKLFF
d_gene: .; j_gene: TRBJ2-5; v_gene: TRBV28; abundance: .; CDR3nt: TGTGCCAGCAGTTCTGGTAGCGAGGAGACCCAGTACTTC; CDR3aa: CASSSGSEETQYF
d_gene: TRBD1; j_gene: TRBJ1-2; v_gene: TRBV10-3; abundance: .; CDR3nt: TGTGCCATCAGTGATTCAGCTACAGGGGAAATGAGTTATGGCTACACCTTC; CDR3aa: CAISDSATGEMSYGYTF
d_gene: .; j_gene: TRBJ1-5; v_gene: TRBV6-6; abundance: medium-sized; CDR3nt: TGTGCCAGCAGAAGAGAACAGCCCCAGCATTTT; CDR3aa: CASRREQPQHF
d_gene: .; j_gene: TRBJ1-3; v_gene: TRBV28; abundance: .; CDR3nt: TGTGCCAGCAGTTCCGATGGAAACACCATATATTTT; CDR3aa: CASSSDGNTIYF
d_gene: .; j_gene: TRBJ1-1; v_gene: TRBV12-5; abundance: .; CDR3nt: TGTGCTAGTGGAGCCACGACAGGCCCCATGAACACTGAAGCTTTCTTT; CDR3aa: CASGATTGPMNTEAFF
d_gene: .; j_gene: TRBJ1-1; v_gene: TRBV28; abundance: .; CDR3nt: TGTGCCAGCAGTTCAAACGGCCGTGTTGCTTTCTTT; CDR3aa: CASSSNGRVAFF
d_gene: .; j_gene: TRBJ2-1; v_gene: TRBV27; abundance: .; CDR3nt: TGTGCCAGCAGTCCCCAGGTTAAGTCCTACAATGAGCAGTTCTTC; CDR3aa: CASSPQVKSYNEQFF
d_gene: .; j_gene: TRBJ2-7; v_gene: TRBV7-2; abundance: .; CDR3nt: TGTGCCAGCAGCTTAGCGGGGGGGCTAGCGGCCTACGAGCAGTACTTC; CDR3aa: CASSLAGGLAAYEQYF
d_gene: TRBD1; j_gene: TRBJ1-5; v_gene: TRBV19; abundance: once; CDR3nt: TGTGCCAGTAGGGACAGGGGTTTCAATCAGCCCCAGCATTTT; CDR3aa: CASRDRGFNQPQHF
d_gene: TRBD1; j_gene: TRBJ2-1; v_gene: TRBV28; abundance: few; CDR3nt: TGTGCCAGCAGACAAGGGGGACAGGGCCACAATGAGCAGTTCTTC; CDR3aa: CASRQGGQGHNEQFF
d_gene: TRBD2; j_gene: TRBJ2-1; v_gene: TRBV19; abundance: .; CDR3nt: TGTGCCAGTAGTACCGGGACTAGGCATCTCTCCTACAATGAGCAGTTCTTC; CDR3aa: CASSTGTRHLSYNEQFF
d_gene: .; j_gene: TRBJ2-7; v_gene: TRBV21-1; abundance: .; CDR3nt: TGTGCCAGCAGTAAAAGGCAGTTTTCCTACGAGCAGTACTTC; CDR3aa: CASSKRQFSYEQYF
d_gene: TRBD2; j_gene: TRBJ2-1; v_gene: TRBV27; abundance: few; CDR3nt: TGTGCCAGCAGTCCGGAGACAGGGCGACTAGCGGGAGAGGGTTCCAATGAGCAGTTCTTC; CDR3aa: CASSPETGRLAGEGSNEQFF
d_gene: .; j_gene: TRBJ1-6; v_gene: TRBV7-2; abundance: .; CDR3nt: TGTGCCAGCAGCTTAGGGCAGACTAATTCACCCCTCCACTTT; CDR3aa: CASSLGQTNSPLHF
d_gene: TRBD1; j_gene: TRBJ2-2; v_gene: TRBV10-2; abundance: .; CDR3nt: TGCGCCAGCACCGCCGGGACAGGGAACACCGGGGAGCTGTTTTTT; CDR3aa: CASTAGTGNTGELFF
d_gene: .; j_gene: TRBJ1-3; v_gene: TRBV7-8; abundance: few; CDR3nt: TGTGCCAGCAGCTCCGACAGTTACTCTGGAAACACCATATATTTT; CDR3aa: CASSSDSYSGNTIYF
d_gene: .; j_gene: TRBJ1-5; v_gene: TRBV7-2; abundance: .; CDR3nt: TGTGCCAGCAGCTTGATAGGCGATCAGCCCCAGCATTTT; CDR3aa: CASSLIGDQPQHF
d_gene: TRBD2; j_gene: TRBJ2-1; v_gene: TRBV5-4; abundance: .; CDR3nt: TGTGCCAGCAGCCCGTTAGCGGGGGGGCGCTACAATGAGCAGTTCTTC; CDR3aa: CASSPLAGGRYNEQFF
d_gene: .; j_gene: TRBJ2-3; v_gene: TRBV11-3; abundance: few; CDR3nt: TGTGCCAGCAGCTCCAGAGCACTGAGCACAGATACGCAGTATTTT; CDR3aa: CASSSRALSTDTQYF
d_gene: TRBD1; j_gene: TRBJ1-2; v_gene: TRBV7-8; abundance: .; CDR3nt: TGTGCCAGCACCCAACGGGGCAGGGGGGCGAGGTCATCAGATGGCTACACCTTC; CDR3aa: CASTQRGRGARSSDGYTF
d_gene: .; j_gene: TRBJ2-3; v_gene: TRBV5-1; abundance: few; CDR3nt: TGCGCCAGCAGCTTGGCCGGCGATACGCAGTATTTT; CDR3aa: CASSLAGDTQYF
d_gene: .; j_gene: TRBJ1-1; v_gene: TRBV30; abundance: .; CDR3nt: TGTGCCTGGAAACGGGCGAACACTGAAGCTTTCTTT; CDR3aa: CAWKRANTEAFF
d_gene: .; j_gene: TRBJ1-5; v_gene: TRBV19; abundance: .; CDR3nt: TGTGCCAGTAGTATGAGTTATCAGCCCCAGCATTTT; CDR3aa: CASSMSYQPQHF
d_gene: .; j_gene: TRBJ1-3; v_gene: TRBV7-9; abundance: few; CDR3nt: TGTGCCAGCAGCTGGGAGGTCAGCTCTGGAAACACCATATATTTT; CDR3aa: CASSWEVSSGNTIYF
d_gene: TRBD1; j_gene: TRBJ1-2; v_gene: TRBV5-1; abundance: .; CDR3nt: TGCGCCAGCAGCTTGGGGAGGACAGGGGGCGGAGATGGCTACACCTTC; CDR3aa: CASSLGRTGGGDGYTF
d_gene: .; j_gene: TRBJ2-2; v_gene: TRBV11-2; abundance: .; CDR3nt: TGTGCCAGCAGCACGATACGGGGGATCACCGGGGAGCTGTTTTTT; CDR3aa: CASSTIRGITGELFF
d_gene: .; j_gene: TRBJ1-2; v_gene: TRBV28; abundance: .; CDR3nt: TGTGCCAGCAGTTTATTTGGCCCATATGGCTACACCTTC; CDR3aa: CASSLFGPYGYTF
d_gene: TRBD2; j_gene: TRBJ2-1; v_gene: TRBV19; abundance: .; CDR3nt: TGTGCCAGTAGTAATAGCGGGAGCTATGAGCAGTTCTTC; CDR3aa: CASSNSGSYEQFF
d_gene: TRBD1; j_gene: TRBJ2-1; v_gene: TRBV11-3; abundance: .; CDR3nt: TGTGCCAGCAGCCCGGGACAGGGGGCGACGAATGAGCAGTTCTTC; CDR3aa: CASSPGQGATNEQFF
d_gene: TRBD1; j_gene: TRBJ2-7; v_gene: TRBV30; abundance: once; CDR3nt: TGTGCCTGGAGGAAAGGGACAGAGTACGAGCAGTACTTC; CDR3aa: CAWRKGTEYEQYF